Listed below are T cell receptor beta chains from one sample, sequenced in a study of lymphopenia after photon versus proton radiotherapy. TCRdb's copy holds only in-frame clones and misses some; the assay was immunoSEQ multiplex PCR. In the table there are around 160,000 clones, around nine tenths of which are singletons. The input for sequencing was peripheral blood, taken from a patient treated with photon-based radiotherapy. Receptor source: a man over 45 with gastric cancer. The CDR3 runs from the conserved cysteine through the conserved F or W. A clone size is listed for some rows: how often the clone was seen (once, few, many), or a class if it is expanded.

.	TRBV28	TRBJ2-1	CASSPASGSFYNEQFF
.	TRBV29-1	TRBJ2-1	CSGLTSGGGNEQFF
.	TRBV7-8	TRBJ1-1	CASSSQGAMNTEAFF
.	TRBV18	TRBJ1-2	CASSPDRNYGYTF
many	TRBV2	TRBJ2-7	CATAGLASIYEQYF
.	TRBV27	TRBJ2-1	CASGGGSYNEQFF
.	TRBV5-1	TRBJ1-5	CASSLGTGSQPQHF
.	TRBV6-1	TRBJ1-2	CASSAYRQESYGYTF
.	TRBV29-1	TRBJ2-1	CSARDRGGYNEQFF
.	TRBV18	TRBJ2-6	CASSPGQGNSGANVLTF
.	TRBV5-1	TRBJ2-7	CASSNTGSGAQYF
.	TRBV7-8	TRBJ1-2	CASSNRQTNYGYTF
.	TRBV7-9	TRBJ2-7	CASSQTGNSYEQYF
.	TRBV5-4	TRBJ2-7	CASSLWGQGYYEQYF
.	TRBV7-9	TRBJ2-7	CASSFGVYEQYF
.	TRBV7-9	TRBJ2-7	CASSLGQGGYEQYF
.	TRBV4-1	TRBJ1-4	CASSQDELGRTNEKLFF
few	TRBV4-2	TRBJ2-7	CASSPGKGPYEQYF
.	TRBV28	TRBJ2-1	CASSRAGVRSNEQFF
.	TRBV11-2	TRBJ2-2	CASSRRTSLSRTGELFF
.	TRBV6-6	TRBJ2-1	CASSWGSSRGEQFF
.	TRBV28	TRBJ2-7	CASSLNYEQYF
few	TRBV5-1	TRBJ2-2	CASSPGLAGRAGELFF
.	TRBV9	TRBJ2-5	CASTPRTGETQYF
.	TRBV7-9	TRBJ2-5	CASSLRVGSQETQYF
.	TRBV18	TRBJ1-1	CASSPFQANTEAFF
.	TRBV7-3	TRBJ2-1	CASSAGNSGNNEQFF
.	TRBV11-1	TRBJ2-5	CASSSLAGVQETQYF
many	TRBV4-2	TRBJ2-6	CASSQDQASGANVLTF
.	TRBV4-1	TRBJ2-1	CASSQDGPRLGQFF
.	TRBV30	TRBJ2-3	CAWGSSLAGGSDTQYF
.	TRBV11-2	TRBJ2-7	CASSLDSGTSAYEQYF